The 6 T cell receptor beta chains reported below all come from one sample, sequenced in a study of tumor-infiltrating lymphocytes in primary liver carcinoma. Blood RNA was derived from unsorted whole blood, and germline DNA was extracted too. Constant-region priming of around 530 ng total RNA yielded TCR beta cDNA. Investigators got TCR beta libraries out of three nested multiplex PCR rounds, done with slightly modified ARM-PCR. TRBV1-TRBV30 forward primers paired with a C-beta reverse primer drove the first two PCR rounds, about 9 cycles each. TCRdb independently ran MiXCR on the multiplex PCR reads; one entry per CDR3 protein. The repertoire holds fewer than 350,000 distinct CDR3 sequences, with less than 70% as singletons. The sequenced sample was peripheral blood. The receptors originated from a man aged 35 to 55 with primary liver carcinoma and hepatitis B virus infection.

Of note for this clonotype: One base away lies a much larger clone, so this may be a sequencing read error. The chain has TRBV12-3 or TRBV12-4 and TRBJ2-7; D remains unclear. The CDR3 spans 16 residues. V lost 2 bases and J 3 bases, leaving 17 bases between the germline ends. The CDR3 loop is CASSLLGIEALYEQYF. The CDR3, as DNA: TGTGCCAGCAGTTTATTGGGTATTGAGGCTCTCTACGAGCAGTACTTC.

The gene calls are TRBV4-1 and TRBJ1-6; 7 bases match TRBD1. This CDR3 spans 14 amino acids. Germline V gene data show CDR1 as MGHRA and CDR2 as YSYEKL. V gave up 6 bases and J gave up 6 bases; unmatched junction bases: 5. The CDR3 DNA reads as TGCGCCAGCAGACGACAGGGATCTAATTCACCCCTCCACTTT. Encoded protein: CASRRQGSNSPLHF.

This chain joins TRBV6-2 or TRBV6-3 and TRBJ2-1; D is perhaps TRBD1 (6 bases). The CDR3 runs 14 residues. Per germline, CDR1 MNHEY and CDR2 SVGEGT. The CDR3 protein is CTNSYRVPYNEQFF. The CDR3 DNA is TGTACCAACAGTTACAGGGTTCCCTACAATGAGCAGTTCTTC.

The genes are TRBV4-1 and TRBJ1-1, with TRBD1 identical over 8 bases. The CDR3 loop spans 14 amino acids. The germline V gene has CDR1 MGHRA and CDR2 YSYEKL. V lost 5 bases to trimming and J lost 6 bases; unmatched junction nucleotides: 8. The CDR3 DNA sequence: TGCGCCAGCAGCTACCCGGACAGGGTGGCTGAAGCTTTCTTT. This translates into CASSYPDRVAEAFF.

This clonotype was picked up one time. V usage is TRBV7-9 and J usage is TRBJ2-1, with D perhaps assigned TRBD1 or TRBD2 (5 bases each). There are 14 residues in the CDR3. V lost 1 base and J 6 bases, leaving 10 bases between the germline ends. Per the germline V gene, CDR1 is SEHNR and CDR2 is FQNEAQ (reference sequence). CDR3 nucleotides: TGTGCCAGCAGCTTAGGGGACCCGGCCAATGAGCAGTTCTTC. This translates into CASSLGDPANEQFF.

This clonotype occurred once. At one end the junction does not follow the germline gene, possibly because of a read error. The chain uses TRBV11-2 and TRBJ1-2; D not certain. The CDR3 covers 14 residues. Germline loops: CDR1 SGHAT, CDR2 FQNNGV. CDR3 sequence reads: CASSIDPANYDYTF. The CDR3 DNA is TGTGCCAGCAGCATAGATCCAGCTAACTATGACTACACCTTC.